A single sample is the source of the 6 T cell receptor beta chains below, sequenced in a study of lung T cells in sarcoidosis with Löfgren's syndrome (dated by TCRdb to between 2016 and 2019). Sequencing relied on an Illumina MiSeq. TCRdb reprocessing: public reads trimmed at Q25 with fastp, clones called with MiXCR, in-frame beta chains kept. Rows with one shared CDR3 protein collapse into an entry with the most common genes and DNA. The sample data list under 1,400 distinct CDR3 sequences, and less than 30% of these were observed just once. The top ten clonotypes cover 58% of the sample. Sequencing was done on a sample of CD4+ T cells from bronchoalveolar lavage. These receptors all stem from a human donor with sarcoidosis (Löfgren's syndrome or another form), or a control subject (not recorded which).

The chain uses TRBV15 and TRBJ1-1; D is perhaps TRBD1 (6 bases). The CDR3 consists of 15 residues. Deletions cut 6 bases from V and 7 bases from J, with 21 bases between. From germline, CDR1 is LNHNV and CDR2 YYDKDF (reference sequence). The CDR3 reads CATRNLLQGPGEAFF. Here the CDR3 DNA reads TGTGCCACCAGGAACTTACTACAGGGCCCGGGTGAAGCTTTCTTT.

Within the sample, this clonotype is medium-sized. The chain joins TRBV14 to TRBJ2-2; D is undetermined. Germline V gives CDR1 SGHDN, CDR2 FVKESK. Deletions cut 2 bases from V and 7 bases from J, with 8 bases between. The CDR3 runs 13 residues. The CDR3 nucleotides are TGTGCCAGCAGCCAACGGCTGAGCGGGGAGCTGTTTTTT. Translating gives CASSQRLSGELFF.

Relative to its sample, this clonotype is large. CDR3 protein: CASSQERYEQYF. The CDR3 DNA sequence: TGCGCCAGCAGCCAAGAGCGGTACGAGCAGTACTTC. The V and J genes are TRBV4-3 and TRBJ2-7, with D unclear. V was shortened by 0 bases and J by 4 bases, with 4 bases between the two germline ends. This CDR3 comprises 12 residues. Per germline, CDR1 LGHNA and CDR2 YSLEER.

This clonotype is classed as large. The gene calls are TRBV7-6 and TRBJ1-5; D may be TRBD1 (5 bases). V was trimmed by 5 bases and J by 7 bases, leaving 12 bases between them. Germline V gene lookup returns CDR1 SGHVS and CDR2 FNYEAQ. The CDR3 is 13 amino acids. CDR3 nucleotide sequence: TGTGCCAGCAGCCCTAGGGACTTACAGCCCCAGCATTTT. It specifies CASSPRDLQPQHF.

This clonotype was seen a single time. A much larger clone differs from this one at a single base, so this may be a read error. V usage is TRBV28 and J usage is TRBJ2-7, with D possibly matching TRBD2 (7 bases). The CDR3 has 13 amino acids. V shed 10 bases and J shed 4 bases, with 17 bases lying between them. The germline gives CDR1 MDHEN, CDR2 SYDVKM. The CDR3 bases are TGTGCCACAAAGAGGGGGGGGATATACGAGCAGTACTTC. Protein: CATKRGGIYEQYF.

V gene TRBV5-4 combines with J gene TRBJ1-6, with TRBD1 matching over 9 bases. J lost 10 bases, V lost 4 bases, and 18 bases had no gene match. This CDR3 has 18 residues. Germline values: CDR1 SGHNT, CDR2 YYREEE (reference sequence). This chain's CDR3 is CASSPEQGASGLGSPLHF. The DNA for the CDR3 is TGTGCCAGCAGCCCGGAACAGGGGGCCTCGGGATTAGGCTCACCCCTCCACTTT.